The 12 T cell receptor beta chains given below trace back to one sample, sequenced in a study of T cells after yellow fever vaccination. Each CDR3 protein gets one entry after TCRdb re-called the 5' RACE reads with MiXCR. This table holds approximately 110,000 distinct CDR3 sequences, under 8% found once. This material consisted of CD4+ T cells sorted from PBMCs, taken more than 8 days after the first yellow fever vaccination. The source of these receptors is a man younger than 35 who received the YFV17D yellow fever vaccine.

This clonotype was seen repeatedly, ten times or more. The V and J genes are TRBV7-8 and TRBJ2-5; D is tentatively TRBD1 or TRBD2 (5 bases each). This CDR3 contains 14 residues. CDR1 is SGHVS, CDR2 FQNEAQ, per germline. V was pared by 5 bases and J by 5 bases, with 15 bases between. The CDR3: CASSHQGPRETQYF. For the CDR3, the DNA is TGTGCCAGCAGCCACCAGGGACCGAGGGAGACCCAGTACTTC.

This clonotype has a count of ten or more. The J gene is TRBJ2-3, the V gene TRBV6-1, with D unresolved. V gave up 6 bases and J gave up 1 base, with 11 bases separating them. This CDR3 contains 14 residues. Germline CDR1 reads MNHNS; CDR2 reads SASEGT. The CDR3 nucleotides are TGTGCCAGCAGCCGAACCCGAGGCACAGATACGCAGTATTTT. As protein: CASSRTRGTDTQYF.

The table lists this clonotype with many counts. This sequence joins TRBV19 and TRBJ2-4, with 7 bases fitting TRBD1. Losses at the gene ends were 10 bases for V and 6 bases for J; bases not matched to a gene: 9. This CDR3 is 13 amino acids long. Germline loops: CDR1 LNHDA, CDR2 SQIVND (reference sequence). In nucleotides, the CDR3 is TGTGCCACCGGTGAACAGGGGTCAAACATTCAGTACTTC. Translated: CATGEQGSNIQYF.

In this sample, this clonotype turned up many times. The chain carries TRBV27 and TRBJ2-1; D is unresolved. Germline V gene sequence: CDR1 MNHEY, CDR2 SMNVEV (reference sequence). V shed 4 bases and J shed 10 bases, with 14 bases lying between them. This CDR3 comprises 13 residues. The CDR3 protein is CASSSHLVSEQFF. For the CDR3, the DNA is TGTGCCAGCAGTTCCCACTTAGTATCCGAGCAGTTCTTC.

The J gene is TRBJ1-2, the V gene TRBV7-2; D not certain. This CDR3 region has 14 residues. The V gene lost 1 base and the J gene lost 2 bases, with 8 bases spanning the gap. Germline values: CDR1 SGHTA, CDR2 FQGNSA. For the CDR3, the DNA is TGTGCCAGCAGCTTAGGGTCGGTGAACTATGGCTACACCTTC. The encoded protein is CASSLGSVNYGYTF. Variable domain in full (rest from reference TRBV7-2 and TRBJ1-2): GAGVSQSPSNKVTEKGKDVELRCDPISGHTALYWYRQSLGQGLEFLIYFQGNSAPDKSGLPSDRFSAERTGGSVSTLTIQRTQQEDSAVYLCASSLGSVNYGYTFGSGTRLTVV.

The sample holds many counts of this clonotype. The CDR3 spells CSANRAGTGRSPLHF. CDR3 nucleotide sequence: TGCAGTGCTAACCGAGCCGGGACAGGGAGATCACCCCTCCACTTT. The chain couples TRBV20-1 to TRBJ1-6; 9 nucleotides line up with TRBD1. The CDR3 is 15 residues long. The J segment lost 10 bases and the V segment lost 4 bases, leaving 11 bases of the junction unmatched. Germline V gene sequence: CDR1 DFQATT, CDR2 SNEGSKA (reference sequence).

A word on this clonotype: Possible read error: a much larger clone is one base away. This chain uses TRBV18 with TRBJ2-5; D is uncertain. Germline V gene data show CDR1 as KGHSH and CDR2 as LQKENI. CDR3 length: 11 amino acids. CDR3 sequence reads: CASSKQETQNF. The CDR3 DNA is TGTGCCAGCTCGAAGCAAGAGACCCAGAACTTC.

The chain joins TRBV6-5 to TRBJ1-1, with D possibly being TRBD1 (5 bases). The CDR3 runs 15 residues. Germline V gives CDR1 MNHEY, CDR2 SVGAGI. The ends were cut back, 2 bases at V and 4 bases at J, with 14 bases in the middle. CDR3 nucleotide sequence: TGTGCCAGCAGTTACCGCGGGGGGGGTGGCACTGAAGCTTTCTTT. It yields the protein CASSYRGGGGTEAFF.

The chain carries TRBV21-1 and TRBJ2-2; TRBD1, the table's D call, was not compared with the DNA. TRBV21-1 is recorded as a pseudogene. This CDR3 contains 13 residues. The chain's CDR3 is CASKQGRTGELFF. CDR3 sequence (DNA): TGTGCCAGCAAACAGGGCCGCACCGGGGAGCTGTTTTTT.

Note on this clonotype: This may be a read error, as it is one base from a much larger clone. This chain connects TRBV11-2 to TRBJ2-2; the D is unclear. Looked up from germline, CDR1 is SGHAT and CDR2 is FQNNGV. The CDR3 consists of 11 residues. The CDR3 nucleotides are TGTGCCAGCGGATACACCCGGGAGCTGTTTTTT. Translation gives CASGYTRELFF. Drawing the rest from reference TRBV11-2 and TRBJ2-2, the complete variable domain is EAGVAQSPRYKIIEKRQSVAFWCNPISGHATLYWYQQILGQGPKLLIQFQNNGVVDDSQLPKDRFSAERLKGVDSTLKIQPAKLEDSAVYLCASGYTRELFFGEGSRLTVL.

This clonotype has only one observation. The rearrangement links TRBV20-1 to TRBJ2-6; D possibly uses TRBD1 or TRBD2 (6 bases each). There are 14 residues in the CDR3. CDR1 and CDR2 (germline): DFQATT, SNEGSKA (reference sequence). The CDR3 region has the DNA TGCAGCGGGGGCCAGGGCCCTGGGGCCAACGTCCTGACTTTC. As protein: CSGGQGPGANVLTF.

This clonotype has at least ten counts. The chain carries TRBV14 and TRBJ2-2, with D perhaps matching TRBD1 (6 bases). The CDR3 is 15 residues long. CDR1 SGHDN and CDR2 FVKESK come from the germline V gene. Between the trimmed V and J ends, which lost 2 bases and 0 bases, there was a span of 7 bases. For the CDR3, the DNA is TGTGCCAGCAGCCAATGGACAGCGAACACCGGGGAGCTGTTTTTT. It is translated as CASSQWTANTGELFF.